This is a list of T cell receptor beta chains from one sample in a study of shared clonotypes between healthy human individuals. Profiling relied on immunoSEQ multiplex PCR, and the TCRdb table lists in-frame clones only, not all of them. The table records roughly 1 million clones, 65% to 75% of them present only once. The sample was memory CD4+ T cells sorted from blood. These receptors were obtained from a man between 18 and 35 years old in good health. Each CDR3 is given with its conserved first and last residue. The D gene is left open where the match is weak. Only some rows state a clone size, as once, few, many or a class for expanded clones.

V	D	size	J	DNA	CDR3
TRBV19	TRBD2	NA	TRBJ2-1	TGTGCCAGTAGTCCCGGGCGGGGGGTCAACAATGAGCAGTTCTTC	CASSPGRGVNNEQFF
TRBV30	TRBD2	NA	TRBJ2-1	TGTGGTGTGGGGACTAGCGGGACGAGCTCCTACAATGAGCAGTTCTTC	CGVGTSGTSSYNEQFF
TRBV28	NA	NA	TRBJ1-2	TGTGCCAGCACCACAGGAGGTCGGTATGGCTACACCTTC	CASTTGGRYGYTF
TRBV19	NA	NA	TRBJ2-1	TGTGCCAGTAGTATAGAGCGACTAGGGGGGGCGGATGAGCAGTTCTTC	CASSIERLGGADEQFF
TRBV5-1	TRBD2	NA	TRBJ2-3	TGCGCCAGCAGCTTGACTAGCGGGGGGAGTACGCAGTATTTT	CASSLTSGGSTQYF
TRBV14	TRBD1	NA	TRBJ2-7	TGTGCCAGCAGCCATTCATCCGGGACAGTGTCTTACGAGCAGTACTTC	CASSHSSGTVSYEQYF
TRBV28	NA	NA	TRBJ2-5	TGTGCCAGCAGTTTGGAAGAGACCCAGTACTTC	CASSLEETQYF
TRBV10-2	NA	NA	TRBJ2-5	TGCGCCAGTACGAGGGGGGCCCAAGAGACCCAGTACTTC	CASTRGAQETQYF
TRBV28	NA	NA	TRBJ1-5	TGTGCCACAAATCTACAGGGACATAGCAATCAGCCCCAGCATTTT	CATNLQGHSNQPQHF
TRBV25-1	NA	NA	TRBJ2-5	TGTGCCAGCAGTGAGTCCTCGACGGCCCAGTACTTC	CASSESSTAQYF
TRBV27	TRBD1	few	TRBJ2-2	TGTGCCAGCAGTTCCGGGACAGCGAACACCGGGGAGCTGTTTTTT	CASSSGTANTGELFF
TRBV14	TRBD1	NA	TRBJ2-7	TGTGCCAGCAGCCAAGGACAGGGGGGAGTTTACGAGCAGTACTTC	CASSQGQGGVYEQYF
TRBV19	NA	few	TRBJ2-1	TGTGCCAGTAAATCTAACCTTAACAATGAGCAGTTCTTC	CASKSNLNNEQFF
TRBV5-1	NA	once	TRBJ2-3	TGCGCCAGCAGCTTGCCTGAGACCTATACGCAGTATTTT	CASSLPETYTQYF
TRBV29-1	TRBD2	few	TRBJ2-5	TGCAGCGTTGGCCCTAGCGGGACCCCCGTGGCCCAGTACTTC	CSVGPSGTPVAQYF
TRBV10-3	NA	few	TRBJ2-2	TGTGCCATCCGGGCCGCTTCCCCGGACACCGGGGAGCTGTTTTTT	CAIRAASPDTGELFF
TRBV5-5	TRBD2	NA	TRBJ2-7	TGTGCCAGCAGCGTCGGGACTAGCGGGAGGCTCCTAAATGGGTGGTACTTC	CASSVGTSGRLLNGWYF
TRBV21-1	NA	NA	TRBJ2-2	TGTGCCAGCAGCACCGTCTGGCTACAGTCCGGGGAGCTGTTTTTT	CASSTVWLQSGELFF
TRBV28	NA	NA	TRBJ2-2	TGTGCCAGCAGTTCCCCAGGGGGGAAGAACACCGGGGAGCTGTTTTTT	CASSSPGGKNTGELFF
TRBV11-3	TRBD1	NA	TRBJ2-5	TGTGCCAGCAGCCAGGACAGGGCGGAGACCCAGTACTTC	CASSQDRAETQYF
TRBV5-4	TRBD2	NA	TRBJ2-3	TGTGCCAGCAGCTTGAGCGGGGGGGCTGTTGGGTATACGCAGTATTTT	CASSLSGGAVGYTQYF
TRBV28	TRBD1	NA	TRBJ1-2	TGTGCCATAGGCGGGACAGCCAACTATGGCTACACCTTC	CAIGGTANYGYTF
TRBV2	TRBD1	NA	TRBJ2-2	TGTGCCAGCAGTGAACCAGGGACAGGGCCGAACACCGGGGAGCTGTTTTTT	CASSEPGTGPNTGELFF
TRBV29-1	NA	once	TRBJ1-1	TGCAGCGTCACAACTCAGGCTAACACTGAAGCTTTCTTT	CSVTTQANTEAFF
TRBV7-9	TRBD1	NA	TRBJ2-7	TGTGCCAGCAGCTTACAAGTCCTCGGGACAGGGTGGTACGAGCAGTACTTC	CASSLQVLGTGWYEQYF
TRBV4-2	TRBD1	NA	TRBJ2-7	TGTGCCAGCAGCCAAGAAGCGCAGGGACAGGGGATCGTCGGCGAGCAGTACTTC	CASSQEAQGQGIVGEQYF
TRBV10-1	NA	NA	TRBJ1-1	TGCGCCAGCGTGGGACAAGGAAACACTGAAGCTTTCTTT	CASVGQGNTEAFF
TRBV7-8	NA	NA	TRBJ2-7	TGTGCCAGCAGCCCTATAGGGAAGGCTTACGAGCAGTACTTC	CASSPIGKAYEQYF
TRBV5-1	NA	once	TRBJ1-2	TGCGCCAGCAGCTTGCTGGCAGGACATATTAACTATGGCTACACCTTC	CASSLLAGHINYGYTF
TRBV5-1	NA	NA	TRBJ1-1	TGCGCCAGCAGCCCGGGCGGCAGCATGAACACTGAAGCTTTCTTT	CASSPGGSMNTEAFF
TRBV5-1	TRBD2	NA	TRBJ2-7	TGCGCCACCTTCGGTCCTAGCGGTACCTACGAGCAGTACTTC	CATFGPSGTYEQYF
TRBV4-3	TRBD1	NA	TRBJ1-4	TGCGCCAGCAGCCTTACAGGGGGTAGGACTAATGAAAAACTGTTTTTT	CASSLTGGRTNEKLFF
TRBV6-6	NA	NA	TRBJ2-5	TGTGCCAGCAGTTACACCCTGGACAGACAGTACTTC	CASSYTLDRQYF
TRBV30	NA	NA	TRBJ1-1	TGTGCCTGGGGGACATTTAACACTGAAGCTTTCTTT	CAWGTFNTEAFF
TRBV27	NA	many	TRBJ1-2	TGTGCCAGCAGTTTCTTCGGTGACAGCAGTTCCTATGGCTACACCTTC	CASSFFGDSSSYGYTF
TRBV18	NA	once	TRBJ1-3	TGTGCCAGCTCGGGAAACACCATATATTTT	CASSGNTIYF
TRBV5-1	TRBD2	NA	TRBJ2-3	TGCGCCAGCAGGCCACCCGGGACTAACACAGATACGCAGTATTTT	CASRPPGTNTDTQYF
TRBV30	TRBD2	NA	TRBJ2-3	TGTGCCTGGTCCGCCACTAGCGGGAGGGCAGATACGCAGTATTTT	CAWSATSGRADTQYF
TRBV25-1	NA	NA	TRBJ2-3	TGTGCCAGCACCCCAGGGGCTATTGGGGTAGGCACAGATACGCAGTATTTT	CASTPGAIGVGTDTQYF
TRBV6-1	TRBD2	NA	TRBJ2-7	TGTGCCAGCAGTGTTGGACTAGCGATAAACGAGCAGTACTTC	CASSVGLAINEQYF
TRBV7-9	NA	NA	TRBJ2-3	TGTGCCAGCAGCTTCGACGCCTCGGTGCCGTATTTT	CASSFDASVPYF
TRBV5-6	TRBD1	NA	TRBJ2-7	TGTGCCAGCAGCCCTCTAAATCATCGCAGGGGGCCGTACGAGCAGTACTTC	CASSPLNHRRGPYEQYF
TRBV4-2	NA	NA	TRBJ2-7	TGTGCCAGCAGCCAAGAGGGCCTATACGAGCAGTACTTC	CASSQEGLYEQYF
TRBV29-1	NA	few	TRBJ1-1	TGCAGCGTTGCGAGGGGAACTGAAGCTTTCTTT	CSVARGTEAFF
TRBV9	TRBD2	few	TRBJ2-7	TGTGCCAGCAGCGCCTCCCGGACTAGCGGGAGGGATCGGCAGTACTTC	CASSASRTSGRDRQYF
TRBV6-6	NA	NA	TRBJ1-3	TGTGCCAGCAGTTACTCGATATTAGGGGGTGGAAACACCATATATTTT	CASSYSILGGGNTIYF
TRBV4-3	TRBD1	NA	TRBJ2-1	TGCGCCAGCAGCCAAGGAGGGACAGGGGGGTCAGGCGAGCAGTTCTTC	CASSQGGTGGSGEQFF
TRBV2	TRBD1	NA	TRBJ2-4	TGTGCCAGCATTAGACAGGGGGCAGCCAAAAACATTCAGTACTTC	CASIRQGAAKNIQYF
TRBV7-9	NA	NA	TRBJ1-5	TGTGCCAGCAGCTTAGGGGGACTTGATTATAGCAATCAGCCCCAGCATTTT	CASSLGGLDYSNQPQHF
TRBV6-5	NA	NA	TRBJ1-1	TGTGCCACCTCGCAAATGGCCTTGAACACTGAAGCTTTCTTT	CATSQMALNTEAFF
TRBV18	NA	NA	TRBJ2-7	TGTGCCAGCTCACGAGGGACGGCTGCCGCTAAAAGGAGCTCCTACGAGCAGTACTTC	CASSRGTAAAKRSSYEQYF
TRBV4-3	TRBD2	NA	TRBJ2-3	TGCGCCAGCAGCCAACGGACTAGAGATACGCAGTATTTT	CASSQRTRDTQYF
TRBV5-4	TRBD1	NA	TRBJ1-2	TGTGCCAGCAGCCCTTGGACAGGAGAGTATGGCTACACCTTC	CASSPWTGEYGYTF
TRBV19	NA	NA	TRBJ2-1	TGTGCCAGTAGTATGATGAATGAGCAGTTCTTC	CASSMMNEQFF